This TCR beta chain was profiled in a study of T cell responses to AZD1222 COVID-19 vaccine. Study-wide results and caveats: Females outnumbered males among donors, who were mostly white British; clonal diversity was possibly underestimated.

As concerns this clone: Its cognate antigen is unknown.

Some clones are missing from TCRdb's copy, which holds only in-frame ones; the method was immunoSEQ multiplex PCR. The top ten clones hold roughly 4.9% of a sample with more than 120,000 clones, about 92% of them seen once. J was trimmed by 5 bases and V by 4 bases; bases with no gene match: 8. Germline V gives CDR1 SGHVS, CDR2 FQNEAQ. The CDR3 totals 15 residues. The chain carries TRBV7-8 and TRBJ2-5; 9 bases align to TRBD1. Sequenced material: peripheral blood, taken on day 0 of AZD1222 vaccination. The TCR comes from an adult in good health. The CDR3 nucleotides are TGTGCCAGCAGCTCCTACAGGGGGCAAGGGGAGACCCAGTACTTC. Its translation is CASSSYRGQGETQYF.